These 21 T cell receptor beta chains came from one sample sequenced in a study of CD8 T cells in Susac syndrome. cDNA came from about 0.51 to 1 ug RNA primed by random hexamers. TCRdb redid the calling of the immunoSEQ multiplex PCR reads with MiXCR, one entry per CDR3 protein. The repertoire has under 200,000 distinct CDR3 sequences, roughly nine tenths of them found once; the top ten carry roughly 0.087%. The sample was CD4+ T cells from PBMCs. Every receptor here comes from a human donor with Susac syndrome.

The rearrangement joins TRBV2 to TRBJ1-1; 9 nucleotides match TRBD1. V shed 5 bases, J shed 7 bases, and the junction held 5 bases outside the gene matches. Germline CDR1 is SNHLY and CDR2 is FYNNEI. This CDR3 is 13 amino acids long. The CDR3 is CASSTDRGYEAFF. The CDR3 DNA reads TGTGCCAGCAGTACGGACAGGGGCTATGAAGCTTTCTTT.

This clonotype was observed a single time. The gene calls are TRBV19 and TRBJ2-1, with D maybe TRBD2 (6 bases). Germline lookup yields CDR1 LNHDA and CDR2 SQIVND (reference sequence). This CDR3 has 15 residues. Trimming shortened V by 3 bases and J by 3 bases, and 12 bases separated the two germline ends. CDR3 residues: CASSMKGGGYNEQFF. CDR3 nucleotide sequence: TGTGCCAGTAGTATGAAGGGAGGAGGCTACAATGAGCAGTTCTTC.

This clonotype was observed once. One junction end disagrees with the germline gene, perhaps due to a read error. The chain couples TRBV7-7 to TRBJ2-5; either TRBD1 or TRBD2 may supply D (6 bases each). Germline values: CDR1 SSHAT, CDR2 FNYEAQ (reference sequence). This CDR3 region has 14 residues. This CDR3 reads CASSLKWGAETQYF. CDR3 DNA sequence: TGTGCTAGCAGCTTAAAGTGGGGGGCAGAGACCCAGTACTTC. The whole variable domain, filled in from reference TRBV7-7 and TRBJ2-5, reads GAGVSQSPRYKVTKRGQDVTLRCDPISSHATLYWYQQALGQGPEFLTYFNYEAQPDKSGLPSDRFSAERPEGSISTLTIQRTEQRDSAMYRCASSLKWGAETQYFGPGTRLLVL.

The chain uses TRBV9 and TRBJ2-1; 9 bases are a match to TRBD2. With 0 bases clipped from V and 10 bases from J, the junction kept 14 bases outside the gene matches. The CDR3 spans 17 residues. Germline CDR1 reads SGDLS; CDR2 reads YYNGEE. CDR3 loop: CASSVGGGGGASHEQFF. The CDR3 nucleotides read TGTGCCAGCAGCGTAGGAGGAGGCGGGGGGGCCTCTCACGAGCAGTTCTTC.

The gene calls are TRBV10-2 and TRBJ2-7; D call uncertain. This CDR3 has 11 amino acids. CDR1 is WSHSY, CDR2 SAAADI, per germline. V was cut by 4 bases and J by 7 bases, with 8 bases left in between. The CDR3 protein is CASSVVGEQYF. CDR3 sequence (DNA): TGCGCCAGCAGTGTTGTAGGGGAGCAGTACTTC.

The chain recombines TRBV5-1 with TRBJ1-1; 8 positions agree with TRBD1. Losses at the gene ends were 2 bases for V and 1 base for J; bases not matched to a gene: 4. The CDR3 is 15 amino acids. CDR1 and CDR2 from the germline V gene are SGHRS and YFSETQ. The CDR3: CASSLETGANTEAFF. The CDR3, as DNA: TGCGCCAGCAGCTTAGAGACAGGGGCGAACACTGAAGCTTTCTTT.

This rearrangement joins TRBV5-5 to TRBJ2-7; a weak D match, TRBD1 (6 bases). Germline V CDR1 and CDR2: SGHKS, YYEKEE (reference sequence). CDR3 length: 15 residues. Trimming removed 0 bases from V and 1 base from J, with 11 bases in between. CDR3 region: CASSLAGVASYEQYF. The CDR3 bases are TGTGCCAGCAGCTTGGCAGGGGTCGCTTCCTACGAGCAGTACTTC.

This chain links TRBV6-1 with TRBJ2-2; D is unclear. V lost 3 bases to trimming and J lost 9 bases, with 5 bases between them. CDR1 is MNHNS and CDR2 is SASEGT in the germline V gene. The CDR3 length is 11 residues. CDR3 DNA: TGTGCCAGCAGTGATCGCTGGGAGCTGTTTTTT. It specifies CASSDRWELFF.

This clonotype was detected only once. The rearrangement uses TRBV7-9 and TRBJ1-5; 7 nucleotides match TRBD1. The V gene's germline CDR1 is SEHNR and CDR2 FQNEAQ (reference sequence). The CDR3 totals 14 residues. The V segment lost 4 bases and the J segment 6 bases; nucleotides outside the gene matches: 6. The CDR3 bases are TGTGCCAGCAGCTCGCAGGGGGAAGGTCAGCCCCAGCATTTT. Translating gives CASSSQGEGQPQHF.

This clonotype was detected a few times. V is TRBV5-1 and J is TRBJ1-2, with 10 bases matching TRBD1. V lost 1 base, J lost 8 bases, and 5 bases stayed unmatched. Germline values: CDR1 SGHRS, CDR2 YFSETQ. The CDR3 length is 14 residues. Here the CDR3 reads CASSLRDRGNGYTF. CDR3 in DNA: TGCGCCAGCAGCTTGAGGGACAGGGGAAACGGCTACACCTTC. Full variable domain (remainder filled in from reference TRBV5-1 and TRBJ1-2): KAGVTQTPRYLIKTRGQQVTLSCSPISGHRSVSWYQQTPGQGLQFLFEYFSETQRNKGNFPGRFSGRQFSNSRSEMNVSTLELGDSALYLCASSLRDRGNGYTFGSGTRLTVV.

The rearrangement uses TRBV28 and TRBJ1-4, with D maybe TRBD1 (5 bases). The ends were cut back, 6 bases at V and 4 bases at J, with 15 bases in the middle. CDR3 size: 15 residues. Germline lookup yields CDR1 MDHEN and CDR2 SYDVKM. CDR3 nucleotide sequence: TGTGCCAGCAGGTTTATAGGGACGGGTAATGAAAAACTGTTTTTT. This translates into CASRFIGTGNEKLFF.

The rearrangement joins TRBV4-1 to TRBJ2-1; TRBD2 agrees at 11 bases. J gave up 3 bases and V 1 base, and 2 bases lay outside the gene matches. The CDR3 length is 16 residues. Germline V gene data show CDR1 as MGHRA and CDR2 as YSYEKL. The CDR3: CASSQALAGGYNEQFF. CDR3 bases: TGCGCCAGCAGCCAAGCCCTAGCGGGAGGCTACAATGAGCAGTTCTTC.

The CDR3 reads CSVRRQGSGGYTF. The CDR3 nucleotides are TGCAGTGTACGTCGGCAGGGGAGCGGTGGCTACACCTTC. The gene calls are TRBV20-1 and TRBJ1-2; the D gene is possibly TRBD1 (6 bases). Germline CDR1 is DFQATT and CDR2 is SNEGSKA (reference sequence). V was pared by 7 bases and J by 7 bases, with 19 bases between. CDR3 length: 13 residues.

Concerning this clonotype itself: At one of its ends the junction is not consistent with the germline gene, which may arise from a read error. The rearrangement links TRBV30 to TRBJ1-2; D remains ambiguous. The germline gives CDR1 GTSNPN, CDR2 SVGIG (reference sequence). This CDR3 is 11 amino acids long. The CDR3 region is CARRAGYGYTF. The CDR3 region has the DNA TGTGCCCGGAGGGCCGGTTATGGCTACACCTTC.

The chain recombines TRBV19 with TRBJ1-1, with 8 bases fitting TRBD1. V dropped 3 bases and J dropped 2; count of bases not matched to a gene: 5. This CDR3 spans 15 amino acids. Germline V lookup: CDR1 LNHDA, CDR2 SQIVND (reference sequence). The CDR3 region has the DNA TGTGCCAGTAGTATTGAGGGACAGGTCAACACTGAAGCTTTCTTT. Protein: CASSIEGQVNTEAFF.

This chain connects TRBV3-1 to TRBJ1-2; D ambiguous. This CDR3 has 14 residues. Germline V lookup: CDR1 LGHDT, CDR2 YNNKEL (reference sequence). The germline V and J ends were trimmed by 4 bases and 4 bases, with 13 bases remaining between them. The CDR3 coding sequence is TGTGCCAGCAGCCTGGACGGGAGGAGCTATGGCTACACCTTC. This sequence encodes CASSLDGRSYGYTF.

The chain couples TRBV28 to TRBJ2-7, with a tentative D call TRBD2 (5 bases). V was trimmed by 6 bases and J by 2 bases, leaving 11 bases between them. This CDR3 has 13 residues. The germline V gene encodes CDR1 MDHEN and CDR2 SYDVKM. The CDR3, as DNA: TGTGCCAGCAGCCGGGAATCCCCCTACGAGCAGTACTTC. Translated, it gives CASSRESPYEQYF.

In its sample, this clonotype was seen once. V is TRBV19 and J is TRBJ1-4, with TRBD1 identical over 7 bases. V shed 6 bases and J 3 bases; nucleotides not matched to a gene: 7. The CDR3 is 15 residues long. The germline CDR1 and CDR2 sequences are LNHDA and SQIVND (reference sequence). The CDR3 DNA reads TGTGCCAGTAGAACGGACGGGACAGCTAATGAAAAACTGTTTTTT. It translates to CASRTDGTANEKLFF. Combining the CDR3 with reference TRBV19 and TRBJ1-4 gives the whole variable domain DGGITQSPKYLFRKEGQNVTLSCEQNLNHDAMYWYRQDPGQGLRLIYYSQIVNDFQKGDIAEGYSVSREKKESFPLTVTSAQKNPTAFYLCASRTDGTANEKLFFGSGTQLSVL.

This clonotype has a handful of counts. J is TRBJ2-3 and V is TRBV6-1, with D tentatively TRBD2 (5 bases). Trimming cost V 9 bases and J 2 bases, with 18 bases left between them. CDR1 MNHNS and CDR2 SASEGT come from the germline V gene. There are 15 residues in the CDR3. CDR3 sequence: CASRRGRRYTDTQYF. CDR3 sequence (DNA): TGTGCCAGTCGTCGGGGTCGTAGATACACAGATACGCAGTATTTT.

The chain couples TRBV4-1 to TRBJ2-7; TRBD2 matches 7 bases. This CDR3 comprises 15 residues. The V segment lost 0 bases and the J segment 2 bases; nucleotides outside the gene matches: 4. Germline CDR1 is MGHRA and CDR2 is YSYEKL. Here the CDR3 reads CASSQDPGGTYEQYF. As DNA, the CDR3 is TGCGCCAGCAGCCAAGATCCGGGAGGTACCTACGAGCAGTACTTC.

The V gene is TRBV27, the J gene TRBJ1-1; D perhaps matches TRBD1 (5 bases). The V end was cut by 3 bases, the J end by 9 bases, with 8 bases between. Germline CDR1 and CDR2: MNHEY and SMNVEV (reference sequence). CDR3 size: 11 residues. The CDR3 spells CASSFNRQAFF. DNA for the CDR3: TGTGCCAGCAGTTTCAACAGGCAAGCTTTCTTT.